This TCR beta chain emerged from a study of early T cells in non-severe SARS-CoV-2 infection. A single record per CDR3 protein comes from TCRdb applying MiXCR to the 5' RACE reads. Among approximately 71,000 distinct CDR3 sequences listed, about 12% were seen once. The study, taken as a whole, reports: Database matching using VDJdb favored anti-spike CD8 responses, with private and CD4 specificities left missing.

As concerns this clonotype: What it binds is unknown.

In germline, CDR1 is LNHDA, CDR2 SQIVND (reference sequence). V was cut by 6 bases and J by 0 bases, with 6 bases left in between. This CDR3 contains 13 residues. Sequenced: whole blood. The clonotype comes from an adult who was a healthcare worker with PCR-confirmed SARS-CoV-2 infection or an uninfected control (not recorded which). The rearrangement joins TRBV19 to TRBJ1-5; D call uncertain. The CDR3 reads CASSHTSNQPQHF. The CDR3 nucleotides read TGTGCCAGTAGCCACACTAGCAATCAGCCCCAGCATTTT. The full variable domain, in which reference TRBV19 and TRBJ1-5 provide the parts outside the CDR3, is DGGITQSPKYLFRKEGQNVTLSCEQNLNHDAMYWYRQDPGQGLRLIYYSQIVNDFQKGDIAEGYSVSREKKESFPLTVTSAQKNPTAFYLCASSHTSNQPQHFGDGTRLSIL.